The 29 T cell receptor beta chains below all came from one sample that was sequenced in a study of human T cells and chemical hapten exposure. TCRdb re-called the RACE reads with MiXCR, one entry per CDR3 protein. Among 300,000 to 350,000 distinct CDR3 sequences, roughly 6.9% were seen once, and the ten largest hold more than 7%. Time point meaning: patch test 1, 2 weeks after DPC sensitization. Specified treatment: therapeutic diphenylcyclopropenone sensitization with weekly scalp DPC. Sequences were derived from whole blood, sampled in connection with sensitization to the hapten diphenylcyclopropenone (DPC). The receptors shown here come from a woman under 30 with alopecia areata. Some clones in this sample may be carry-over from other donors' samples.

This clonotype was found a few times. The chain uses TRBV6-2 or TRBV6-3 and TRBJ1-1; D call uncertain. Per the germline V gene, CDR1 is MNHEY and CDR2 is SVGEGT. The CDR3 length is 15 residues. Trimming stripped 2 bases from V and 2 bases from J, with 12 bases between. CDR3 region: CASSYEVFRNTEAFF. The CDR3 DNA reads TGTGCCAGCAGTTACGAGGTTTTTCGTAACACTGAAGCTTTCTTT.

This clonotype was counted between two and nine times. This chain links TRBV6-5 with TRBJ1-6; D uncertain. The CDR3 has 15 residues. CDR1 and CDR2 from the germline V gene are MNHEY and SVGAGI. V lost 6 bases, J lost 7 bases, and 16 bases lay in between. CDR3 coding DNA: TGTGCCAGCAGAGATCAGGAACCGGGAAATTCACCCCTCCACTTT. It codes for CASRDQEPGNSPLHF.

The V and J genes are TRBV11-1 and TRBJ2-2, with D possibly matching TRBD1 (6 bases). Trimming took off 4 bases at V and 6 bases at J, with 15 bases between the two ends. Germline-derived CDR1 and CDR2 are SGHAT and FQDESV (reference sequence). The CDR3 contains 15 residues. The CDR3 DNA reads TGTGCCAGCAGCTCGCAGGGGCCGGGTCCCGGGGAGCTGTTTTTT. Protein: CASSSQGPGPGELFF.

This clonotype was recorded a few times. CDR3 protein: CASSYGSYGNTIYF. The CDR3 coding sequence is TGTGCCAGCAGCTATGGATCCTATGGAAACACCATATATTTT. The gene calls are TRBV13 and TRBJ1-3, with D unresolved. V was pared by 4 bases and J by 3 bases, with 10 bases between. Germline CDR1 reads PRHDT; CDR2 reads FYEKMQ (reference sequence). CDR3 size: 14 residues.

The sample holds a few counts of this clonotype. The chain carries TRBV11-2 and TRBJ2-3, with 8 bases lining up with TRBD1. Trimming cost V 3 bases and J 5 bases; bases outside gene matches: 7. Germline CDR1 reads SGHAT; CDR2 reads FQNNGV. The CDR3 is 15 residues long. The CDR3, as DNA: TGTGCCAGCAGCTTCCCTTTGGACAGGGAAGATACGCAGTATTTT. It translates to CASSFPLDREDTQYF.

This sequence joins TRBV20-1 and TRBJ2-2; 7 nucleotides align to TRBD2. Germline V gene sequence: CDR1 DFQATT, CDR2 SNEGSKA (reference sequence). The CDR3 totals 16 residues. J lost 4 bases, V lost 1 base, and 9 bases had no gene match. CDR3 loop: CSARVPPGGITGELFF. DNA for the CDR3: TGCAGTGCTAGAGTCCCGCCGGGAGGTATCACCGGGGAGCTGTTTTTT.

This clonotype has a handful of counts. The gene calls are TRBV20-1 and TRBJ2-7, with 7 bases aligning to TRBD1. The CDR3 length is 17 residues. With V trimmed by 4 bases and J by 0 bases, 15 bases remained unmatched. Looked up from germline, CDR1 is DFQATT and CDR2 is SNEGSKA (reference sequence). The CDR3 reads CSANRDSEDPLSYEQYF. The CDR3 DNA reads as TGCAGTGCTAACAGGGACAGCGAGGACCCCCTCTCCTACGAGCAGTACTTC.

This clonotype was observed a few times. The chain uses TRBV12-3 or TRBV12-4 and TRBJ1-1; 12 bases map to TRBD1. The length of the CDR3 is 15 residues. After removal of 5 bases from V and 8 bases from J, the junction contained 9 bases not matched to a gene. CDR3 sequence (DNA): TGTGCCAGCAGTCCAACTGGGACAGGGGGCGGCGAAGCTTTCTTT. Its protein is CASSPTGTGGGEAFF.

This rearrangement joins TRBV28 to TRBJ2-5; a possible D gene is TRBD2 (6 bases). CDR3 length equals 15 residues. V lost 3 bases, J lost 4 bases, and 15 bases lay in between. CDR1 and CDR2 (germline): MDHEN, SYDVKM. CDR3 coding DNA: TGTGCCAGCAGTTTCCGTGCGGGGTTCAGAGAGACCCAGTACTTC. As protein: CASSFRAGFRETQYF. The whole variable domain, filled in from reference TRBV28 and TRBJ2-5, reads DVKVTQSSRYLVKRTGEKVFLECVQDMDHENMFWYRQDPGLGLRLIYFSYDVKMKEKGDIPEGYSVSREKKERFSLILESASTNQTSMYLCASSFRAGFRETQYFGPGTRLLVL.

This clonotype occurred many times. Given the absence of the conserved phenylalanine or tryptophan at the CDR3 end, a read error is likely. Because the CDR3's place on the DNA is in doubt, the DNA is left out and the CDR3 is given as listed by TCRdb. The V call is TRBV7-2, the J call TRBJ2-7; the tabulated D call, TRBD2, remains unverified against the DNA. Per germline, CDR1 SGHTA and CDR2 FQGNSA. Including both end residues, the CDR3 is 14 amino acids long. The CDR3 protein is CASSLDTSGAGFHI.

Many counts were recorded for this clonotype. The V and J genes are TRBV20-1 and TRBJ2-7; D is uncertain. Trimming took off 4 bases at V and 4 bases at J, with 8 bases between the two ends. Per germline, CDR1 DFQATT and CDR2 SNEGSKA (reference sequence). The CDR3 consists of 11 residues. DNA of the CDR3: TGCAGTGCTAATTTGGGGTACGAGCAGTACTTC. This encodes CSANLGYEQYF.

This clonotype has a handful of counts. The DNA of the CDR3 is TGTGCCAGCAACATCGCAGGGTGGCCCCAGCATTTT. Its protein product is CASNIAGWPQHF. The chain combines TRBV2 with TRBJ1-5; D is possibly TRBD1 (5 bases). Germline CDR1 reads SNHLY; CDR2 reads FYNNEI. This CDR3 contains 12 residues. Trimming removed 7 bases at V and 9 bases at J, with 13 bases between. Full variable domain (missing parts from reference TRBV2 and TRBJ1-5): EPEVTQTPSHQVTQMGQEVILRCVPISNHLYFYWYRQILGQKVEFLVSFYNNEISEKSEIFDDQFSVERPDGSNFTLKIRSTKLEDSAMYFCASNIAGWPQHFGDGTRLSIL.

In this sample, this clonotype turned up many times. This chain connects TRBV12-3 or TRBV12-4 to TRBJ1-2, with no clear D. The V end lost 1 base, the J end lost 4 bases, and 10 bases lay between the germline ends. CDR3 length equals 14 residues. This CDR3 is CASSLVSGSYGYTF. The DNA for the CDR3 is TGTGCCAGCAGTTTAGTCTCGGGGAGCTATGGCTACACCTTC.

The chain uses TRBV3-1 and TRBJ2-3; a weak D match, TRBD2 (6 bases). V lost 4 bases, J lost 4 bases, and 18 bases lay in between. The CDR3 totals 16 residues. In germline, CDR1 is LGHDT, CDR2 YNNKEL (reference sequence). This chain's CDR3 is CASSLSKGEVSDTQYF. As DNA, the CDR3 is TGTGCCAGCAGCCTATCAAAAGGGGAGGTATCAGATACGCAGTATTTT.

This clonotype has a count of ten or more. The rearrangement links TRBV29-1 to TRBJ2-5, with D perhaps matching TRBD1 (5 bases). The CDR3 consists of 14 residues. Germline CDR1 and CDR2: SQVTM and ANQGSEA. Trimming took off 1 base at V and 1 base at J, with 10 bases between the two ends. For the CDR3, the DNA is TGCAGCGTTGAAGCAGGGTTAAGCCAAGAGACCCAGTACTTC. It is translated as CSVEAGLSQETQYF.

This chain uses TRBV25-1 with TRBJ1-1; tentatively, D is TRBD1 (6 bases). The germline V gene encodes CDR1 MGHDK and CDR2 SYGVNS. V lost 6 bases to trimming and J lost 3 bases, with 14 bases between them. The CDR3 extends over 14 amino acids. The DNA for the CDR3 is TGTGCCAGCAGCAGAACGGGGGCAGACACTGAAGCTTTCTTT. This translates into CASSRTGADTEAFF.

The sample holds a few counts of this clonotype. The CDR3 DNA follows: TGTGCCAGCAGTCCCGGGGAGGTTTATAGCAATCAGCCCCAGCATTTT. Protein sequence: CASSPGEVYSNQPQHF. The chain recombines TRBV12-3 or TRBV12-4 with TRBJ1-5; D call uncertain. Trimming took 5 bases from V and 0 from J, leaving 14 bases between them. The CDR3 covers 16 residues.

This clonotype was counted ten times or more. The J gene is TRBJ2-2, the V gene TRBV28; D is undetermined. CDR3 size: 15 residues. The V gene lost 6 bases and the J gene lost 1 base, with 12 bases spanning the gap. Germline CDR1 reads MDHEN; CDR2 reads SYDVKM. CDR3 amino acids: CASSPIFLNTGELFF. The CDR3 DNA sequence: TGTGCCAGCAGCCCGATTTTCTTGAACACCGGGGAGCTGTTTTTT.

This clonotype has ten or more counts. This chain connects TRBV7-2 to TRBJ2-1; D remains unclear. The CDR3 totals 13 residues. Trimming took 5 bases from V and 9 from J, leaving 14 bases between them. In germline, CDR1 is SGHTA, CDR2 FQGNSA. CDR3 DNA sequence: TGTGCCAGCAGCGCCGCATACGCGCTTGAGCAGTTCTTC. This encodes CASSAAYALEQFF.

A few counts support this clonotype. The chain is built from TRBV9 and TRBJ2-5; 10 bases align to TRBD2. The germline V gene has CDR1 SGDLS and CDR2 YYNGEE. The junction had 6 bases not matched to a gene; V was cut back by 0 bases and J by 4 bases. The CDR3 sequence is 16 residues long. CDR3 nucleotide sequence: TGTGCCAGCAGCGTAGACCCTAGCGGGGGAGGAGAGACCCAGTACTTC. It codes for CASSVDPSGGGETQYF. Drawing the rest from reference TRBV9 and TRBJ2-5, the complete variable domain is DSGVTQTPKHLITATGQRVTLRCSPRSGDLSVYWYQQSLDQGLQFLIQYYNGEERAKGNILERFSAQQFPDLHSELNLSSLELGDSALYFCASSVDPSGGGETQYFGPGTRLLVL.

Many counts were recorded for this clonotype. The chain employs TRBV6-2 or TRBV6-3 and TRBJ2-1; 10 nucleotides align to TRBD2. Unmatched junction bases numbered 9, after V lost 5 bases and J lost 8 bases. This CDR3 is 15 amino acids long. Germline assignment: CDR1 MNHEY and CDR2 SVGEGT. The CDR3 bases are TGTGCCAGCAGTGCTGGGAGCGGGGGGGCCGATGAGCAGTTCTTC. It encodes CASSAGSGGADEQFF.

Many counts were recorded for this clonotype. The CDR3 coding sequence is TGCAGTGGCACCCAGGAGGGACAGGGACGATACGAGCAGTACTTC. Translating gives CSGTQEGQGRYEQYF. The rearrangement joins TRBV20-1 to TRBJ2-7; 9 bases agree with TRBD1. Losses at the gene ends were 7 bases for V and 4 bases for J; bases not matched to a gene: 14. This CDR3 comprises 15 residues. Germline loops: CDR1 DFQATT, CDR2 SNEGSKA (reference sequence).

This clonotype appeared a few times. This chain uses TRBV4-2 with TRBJ1-6; D ambiguous. Germline CDR1 LGHNA, CDR2 YNFKEQ. Deletions cut 1 base from V and 4 bases from J, with 17 bases between. The CDR3 is made up of 18 amino acids. This chain's CDR3 is CASSQVGDIWGYNSPLHF. Written as DNA, the CDR3 is TGTGCCAGCAGCCAAGTAGGTGACATCTGGGGTTATAATTCACCCCTCCACTTT.

This clonotype was seen a few times. V is TRBV7-6 and J is TRBJ1-5, with 7 bases identical to TRBD1. The ends lost 5 bases at V and 7 bases at J; junction bases unmatched: 14. Germline V CDR1 and CDR2: SGHVS, FNYEAQ. The CDR3 is made up of 16 amino acids. The CDR3 here is CASSQSDRRMGQPQHF. The DNA of the CDR3 is TGTGCCAGCAGCCAATCGGACAGGAGGATGGGACAGCCCCAGCATTTT.

This clonotype occurred a few times. This chain joins TRBV4-3 and TRBJ1-2; D not resolved. CDR3 size: 15 residues. Trimming left V 0 bases short and J 7 bases short, with 15 bases between. Germline CDR1 and CDR2: LGHNA and YSLEER. In DNA form, the CDR3 reads TGCGCCAGCAGCCAAGAGGCTCAACAGAACCTTGGCTACACCTTC. As protein: CASSQEAQQNLGYTF.

CDR3 DNA sequence: TGTGCCAGCAGCCCTATCCCGGGACAGGAGAACACCGGGGAGCTGTTTTTT. It codes for CASSPIPGQENTGELFF. V usage is TRBV7-9 and J usage is TRBJ2-2; TRBD1 matches 8 bases. Germline V gives CDR1 SEHNR, CDR2 FQNEAQ (reference sequence). Trimming removed 5 bases from V and 1 base from J; junction bases left unmatched: 9. The CDR3 consists of 17 residues.

The CDR3: CASRPGTGLEQYF. The DNA of the CDR3 is TGTGCCAGCAGACCCGGGACAGGGCTGGAGCAGTACTTC. This sequence joins TRBV28 and TRBJ2-7; 9 positions agree with TRBD1. This CDR3 is built from 13 residues. In germline, CDR1 is MDHEN, CDR2 SYDVKM. The V segment lost 6 bases and the J segment 7 bases; nucleotides outside the gene matches: 7.

In its sample, this clonotype was seen many times. The V gene is TRBV18, the J gene TRBJ2-5; D gene uncertain. CDR1 is KGHSH and CDR2 is LQKENI in the germline V gene. V lost 1 base to trimming and J lost 1 base, with 16 bases between them. This CDR3 is 17 amino acids long. The CDR3 protein is CASSPRANPMTQETQYF. The CDR3 DNA reads as TGTGCCAGCTCACCACGAGCGAATCCCATGACCCAAGAGACCCAGTACTTC.

CDR3 region: CASSLYGGGEQYF. Written as DNA, the CDR3 is TGTGCCAGCAGTTTATATGGGGGGGGAGAGCAGTACTTC. J is TRBJ2-7 and V is TRBV27; 7 nucleotides align to TRBD2. The CDR3 has 13 amino acids. V was clipped by 1 base and J by 7 bases; unmatched bases: 4. CDR1 and CDR2 (germline): MNHEY, SMNVEV (reference sequence).